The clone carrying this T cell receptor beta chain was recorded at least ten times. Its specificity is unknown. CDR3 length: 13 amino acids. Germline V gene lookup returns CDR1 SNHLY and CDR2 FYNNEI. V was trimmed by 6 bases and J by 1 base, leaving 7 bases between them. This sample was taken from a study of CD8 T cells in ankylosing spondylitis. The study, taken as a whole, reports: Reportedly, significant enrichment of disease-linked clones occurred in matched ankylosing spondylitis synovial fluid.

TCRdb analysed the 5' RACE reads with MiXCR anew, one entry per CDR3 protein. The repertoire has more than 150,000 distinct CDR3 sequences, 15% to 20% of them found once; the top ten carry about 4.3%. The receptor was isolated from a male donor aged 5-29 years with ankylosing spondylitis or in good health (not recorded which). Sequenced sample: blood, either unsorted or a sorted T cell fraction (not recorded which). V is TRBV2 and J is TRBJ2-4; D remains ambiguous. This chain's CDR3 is CASRTDAKNIQYF. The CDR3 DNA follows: TGTGCCAGCAGGACGGACGCCAAAAACATTCAGTACTTC. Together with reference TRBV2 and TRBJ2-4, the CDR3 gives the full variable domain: EPEVTQTPSHQVTQMGQEVILRCVPISNHLYFYWYRQILGQKVEFLVSFYNNEISEKSEIFDDQFSVERPDGSNFTLKIRSTKLEDSAMYFCASRTDAKNIQYFGAGTRLSVL.